The next 17 T cell receptor beta chains were all read from a single sample in a study of control samples from healthy donors and cancer patients. This table comes from immunoSEQ multiplex PCR, and its TCRdb copy is limited to in-frame clones, with some not included. The sample carries a few hundred thousand clones, 75% to 95% recorded once. The sample taken for sequencing was PBMCs. The receptors shown here come from a middle-aged man with head and neck cancer.

This clone was observed a few times. Distinct nucleotide sequences in the sample also encode this CDR3. The chain has TRBV3-1 (or the pseudogene TRBV3-2) and TRBJ2-3, with a tentative D call TRBD2 (7 bases). Germline loops: CDR1 LGHDT, CDR2 YNNKEL (reference sequence). Trimming stripped 0 bases from V and 3 bases from J, with 10 bases between. This CDR3 region has 15 residues. As DNA, the CDR3 is TGTGCCAGCAGCCAAGATGCGGGGGCTACAGATACGCAGTATTTT. This codes for CASSQDAGATDTQYF.

The J gene is TRBJ2-7, the V gene TRBV5-1; the D gene is possibly TRBD2 (5 bases). Trimming cost V 5 bases and J 3 bases, with 9 bases left between them. CDR3 size: 12 residues. Germline assignment: CDR1 SGHRS and CDR2 YFSETQ. The CDR3 DNA is TGCGCCAGCAGTTACGGGGACTACGAGCAGTACTTC. This gives the protein CASSYGDYEQYF.

This chain uses TRBV7-2 with TRBJ1-1, with D hard to call. In germline, CDR1 is SGHTA, CDR2 FQGNSA. V was shortened by 1 base and J by 1 base, with 7 bases between the two germline ends. The CDR3 runs 14 residues. The CDR3 sequence is CASSLVLGNTEAFF. The CDR3 DNA reads as TGTGCCAGCAGCTTAGTCCTGGGGAACACTGAAGCTTTCTTT.

V usage is TRBV5-6 and J usage is TRBJ1-2; TRBD1 aligns across 9 bases. CDR3 length: 16 amino acids. Germline V gene data show CDR1 as SGHDT and CDR2 as YYEEEE. The junction had 15 bases not matched to a gene; V was cut back by 5 bases and J by 7 bases. This chain's CDR3 is CASRSTIGTGKGGYTF. The CDR3 DNA sequence: TGTGCCAGCAGGTCTACTATCGGGACAGGGAAAGGTGGCTACACCTTC.

The genes are TRBV3-1 (or the pseudogene TRBV3-2) and TRBJ1-3, with D unresolved. Trimming pared 3 bases from V and 7 bases from J, leaving 4 bases between. Germline CDR1 and CDR2: LGHDT and YNNKEL (reference sequence). This CDR3 is 11 amino acids long. Here the CDR3 reads CASSHGNTIYF. CDR3 sequence (DNA): TGTGCCAGCAGCCACGGGAACACCATATATTTT.

As DNA, the CDR3 is TGTGCCTCAAAGATTGGACTAGGTGTGAATGAGCAGTTCTTC. As protein: CASKIGLGVNEQFF. The rearrangement uses TRBV10-3 and TRBJ2-1; 7 nucleotides match TRBD2. With V trimmed by 11 bases and J by 7 bases, 14 bases remained unmatched. This CDR3 has 14 amino acids. In germline, CDR1 is ENHRY, CDR2 SYGVKD.

The chain employs TRBV6-5 and TRBJ2-5, with a tentative D call TRBD2 (5 bases). The length of the CDR3 is 15 residues. Trimming shortened V by 2 bases and J by 5 bases, and 15 bases separated the two germline ends. Germline CDR1 reads MNHEY; CDR2 reads SVGAGI. Here the CDR3 reads CASSYRAGGRETQYF. CDR3 DNA sequence: TGTGCCAGCAGTTACAGGGCAGGAGGTCGGGAGACCCAGTACTTC.

This clone was seen a single time. The gene calls are TRBV19 and TRBJ2-4; the D is unclear. Germline CDR1 and CDR2: LNHDA and SQIVND (reference sequence). V was clipped by 2 bases and J by 1 base, with 15 bases between them. This CDR3 has 17 residues. The CDR3 loop is CASSIISQNRAKNIQYF. CDR3 in DNA: TGTGCCAGTAGTATAATATCGCAGAATCGGGCCAAAAACATTCAGTACTTC.

Here the CDR3 DNA reads TGTGCCAGCAGATTAATTTCGGGGGAGTCACCCCTCCACTTT. Protein sequence: CASRLISGESPLHF. The chain joins TRBV6-5 to TRBJ1-6; D perhaps matches TRBD1 (5 bases). The germline CDR1 and CDR2 sequences are MNHEY and SVGAGI. V lost 6 bases to trimming and J lost 10 bases, with 16 bases between them. This CDR3 is built from 14 residues.

The genes are TRBV5-5 and TRBJ1-1; D is undetermined. V was pared by 0 bases and J by 1 base, with 7 bases between. The CDR3 length is 14 residues. In germline, CDR1 is SGHKS, CDR2 YYEKEE (reference sequence). CDR3: CASSLALANTEAFF. The CDR3 DNA sequence: TGTGCCAGCAGCTTGGCCTTAGCGAACACTGAAGCTTTCTTT.

The V and J genes are TRBV6-5 and TRBJ2-1; tentatively, D is TRBD1 (7 bases). Trimming removed 6 bases from V and 2 bases from J, with 14 bases in between. CDR3 length: 15 amino acids. The V gene's germline CDR1 is MNHEY and CDR2 SVGAGI. CDR3 sequence reads: CASSDGGTAYNEQFF. CDR3 nucleotides: TGTGCCAGCAGCGACGGCGGGACAGCCTACAATGAGCAGTTCTTC.

The V gene is TRBV9, the J gene TRBJ2-1; D unclear. This CDR3 comprises 12 residues. Germline V gene lookup returns CDR1 SGDLS and CDR2 YYNGEE. V was shortened by 2 bases and J by 4 bases, with 4 bases between the two germline ends. In nucleotides, the CDR3 is TGTGCCAGCAGCGTTTCGTACAATGAGCAGTTCTTC. It is translated as CASSVSYNEQFF.

The rearrangement joins TRBV12-3 or TRBV12-4 to TRBJ2-7; unclear D gene. The CDR3 extends over 11 amino acids. The V end lost 3 bases, the J end lost 4 bases, and 4 bases lay between the germline ends. As DNA, the CDR3 is TGTGCCAGCAGTTTCCGTTACGAGCAGTACTTC. Protein product: CASSFRYEQYF.

Details on this clone: Other nucleotide sequences in the sample specify the same CDR3. The chain employs TRBV19 and TRBJ1-1; maybe TRBD1 (6 bases). The ends were cut back, 1 base at V and 1 base at J, with 7 bases in the middle. CDR1 and CDR2 from the germline V gene are LNHDA and SQIVND (reference sequence). The CDR3 loop spans 14 amino acids. The CDR3 reads CASSIGTANTEAFF. The CDR3 DNA reads TGTGCCAGTAGTATAGGGACAGCGAACACTGAAGCTTTCTTT.

With regard to this clone: The conserved final phenylalanine or tryptophan is absent from the CDR3, which likely points to a read error. V is TRBV7-9 and J is TRBJ1-1; D gene ambiguous. The CDR3 spans 14 residues. Trimming stripped 1 base from V and 2 bases from J, with 8 bases between. CDR1 is SEHNR, CDR2 FQNEAQ, per germline (reference sequence). CDR3 nucleotide sequence: TGTGCCAGCAGCTTAGAGGGCACAAACACTGAAGCTTTCCTT. This translates into CASSLEGTNTEAFL.

J is TRBJ2-1 and V is TRBV14; 8 positions match TRBD2. The J segment lost 4 bases and the V segment lost 0 bases, leaving 5 bases of the junction unmatched. The CDR3 consists of 16 residues. Germline CDR1 and CDR2: SGHDN and FVKESK. The CDR3, as DNA: TGTGCCAGCAGCCAAGAGGCGGGGGGCCCGTACAATGAGCAGTTCTTC. It translates to CASSQEAGGPYNEQFF.

The chain combines TRBV7-6 with TRBJ1-6, with 12 bases fitting TRBD1. V shed 3 bases, J shed 10 bases, and the junction held 7 bases outside the gene matches. Germline V CDR1 and CDR2: SGHVS, FNYEAQ. The CDR3 runs to 16 residues. CDR3 in DNA: TGTGCCAGCAGCTTCGGGACAGGGGGCCCTAAGTCACCCCTCCACTTT. Protein product: CASSFGTGGPKSPLHF.